The 10 T cell receptor beta chains below come from one sample, sequenced in a study of CD4 T cells in relation to SARS-CoV-2 and coronaviruses. Unexposed donor CD4+ T cells date from 2011-2018, before the COVID-19 pandemic. The cells were cultured for about ten days before CD4+ T cells were isolated. The protocol was immunoSEQ multiplex PCR, while the TCRdb copy is restricted to in-frame clones and leaves out a portion. The sample carries over 15,000 clones, around three quarters recorded once. What these receptors recognize is not known. Sequencing input: CD4+ T cells from PBMCs, cultured in vitro. These receptors all stem from a human donor in good health.

This clone has a handful of counts. The gene calls are TRBV19 and TRBJ2-5; 10 nucleotides align to TRBD1. There are 15 residues in the CDR3. Germline V gene sequence: CDR1 LNHDA, CDR2 SQIVND (reference sequence). The V and J ends lost 3 bases and 4 bases, in that order; junction bases with no gene match: 5. The CDR3, as DNA: TGTGCCAGTAGTATTTGGGACAGGGGTTCAGAGACCCAGTACTTC. Protein product: CASSIWDRGSETQYF.

V is TRBV27 and J is TRBJ1-2, with TRBD1 identical over 9 bases. The V gene's germline CDR1 is MNHEY and CDR2 SMNVEV (reference sequence). V was clipped by 4 bases and J by 10 bases; unmatched bases: 13. The CDR3 extends over 15 amino acids. This chain's CDR3 is CASSSTTGGSLYYTF. CDR3 in DNA: TGTGCCAGCAGTTCAACCACAGGGGGCTCCCTTTACTACACCTTC.

The chain recombines TRBV27 with TRBJ1-3; D is unclear. V shed 5 bases and J shed 1 base, with 12 bases lying between them. The CDR3 consists of 15 residues. Germline assignment: CDR1 MNHEY and CDR2 SMNVEV (reference sequence). CDR3 DNA: TGTGCCAGCAGTCCAAGCCGAGGGTCTGGAAACACCATATATTTT. As protein: CASSPSRGSGNTIYF.

The genes are TRBV7-9 and TRBJ2-3, with D uncertain. V lost 1 base to trimming and J lost 4 bases, with 6 bases between them. CDR3 length: 13 amino acids. In germline, CDR1 is SEHNR, CDR2 FQNEAQ (reference sequence). CDR3 loop: CASSLGFPDTQYF. The CDR3 nucleotides read TGTGCCAGCAGCTTAGGCTTTCCAGATACGCAGTATTTT. Looking up the rest from reference TRBV7-9 and TRBJ2-3 gives the full variable domain: DTGVSQNPRHKITKRGQNVTFRCDPISEHNRLYWYRQTLGQGPEFLTYFQNEAQLEKSRLLSDRFSAERPKGSFSTLEIQRTEQGDSAMYLCASSLGFPDTQYFGPGTRLTVL.

The chain combines TRBV7-2 with TRBJ2-1; weak D call: TRBD2 (7 bases). Germline V gives CDR1 SGHTA, CDR2 FQGNSA. V lost 0 bases to trimming and J lost 7 bases, with 10 bases between them. This CDR3 is 14 amino acids long. The DNA for the CDR3 is TGTGCCAGCAGCTTAGCGGGGGGGCGGAATGAGCAGTTCTTC. This sequence encodes CASSLAGGRNEQFF.

CDR3 bases: TGTGCCAGTAGTCTGATACAGGGGACTGAAGCTTTCTTT. As protein: CASSLIQGTEAFF. The genes are TRBV19 and TRBJ1-1; 7 bases agree with TRBD1. CDR3 size: 13 residues. V was clipped by 5 bases and J by 5 bases; unmatched bases: 5. CDR1 and CDR2 from the germline V gene are LNHDA and SQIVND (reference sequence).

J is TRBJ2-7 and V is TRBV19; the match to TRBD1 covers 9 bases. The germline CDR1 and CDR2 sequences are LNHDA and SQIVND (reference sequence). The CDR3 is 13 residues long. V lost 6 bases to trimming and J lost 4 bases; unmatched junction nucleotides: 4. CDR3 amino acids: CASRRDREYEQYF. CDR3 in DNA: TGTGCCAGTAGACGGGACAGGGAATACGAGCAGTACTTC.

The chain couples TRBV25-1 to TRBJ2-3; 12 bases agree with TRBD2. This CDR3 contains 14 residues. The V gene end was trimmed by 6 bases and the J gene end by 6 bases; junction bases not matched to a gene: 4. Germline V gene lookup returns CDR1 MGHDK and CDR2 SYGVNS. DNA for the CDR3: TGTGCCAGCAGGACTAGCGGGAGAGGGGATACGCAGTATTTT. Translating gives CASRTSGRGDTQYF.

The CDR3 bases are TGTGCCAGCAGTTCCTACAAGGGACTTAACACTGAAGCTTTCTTT. Encoded protein: CASSSYKGLNTEAFF. The chain uses TRBV25-1 and TRBJ1-1; a possible D gene is TRBD1 (5 bases). With 5 bases removed from V and 2 bases from J, the gap between germline ends came to 15 bases. Germline V CDR1 and CDR2: MGHDK, SYGVNS. The CDR3 is made up of 15 amino acids.

This rearrangement joins TRBV6-2 or TRBV6-3 to TRBJ2-6, with 10 bases matching TRBD2. The CDR3 is 15 residues long. The junction had 0 bases not matched to a gene; V was cut back by 5 bases and J by 2 bases. The germline V gene has CDR1 MNHEY and CDR2 SVGEGT. CDR3 amino acids: CASSSGGAGANVLTF. In DNA, the CDR3 is TGTGCCAGCAGTAGCGGGGGGGCTGGGGCCAACGTCCTGACTTTC.